This is a list of T cell receptor beta chains from one sample in a study of shared clonotypes between healthy human individuals. Method: immunoSEQ multiplex PCR; TCRdb's copy keeps in-frame clones and lacks some. The sample has approximately 1.9 million clones; 93% are singletons. Sequenced: naive CD8+ T cells from PBMCs. Receptor source: a man aged 18 to 29 in good health. Some clones in this sample may be carry-over from other donors' samples. Each CDR3 is given with its conserved first and last residue. Fields, in order: D gene, V gene, clone size, J gene, CDR3 DNA, CDR3 protein. D genes are given only for firm matches. A row's size may be missing; if present it is once, few, many or a size class.

d_gene: .; v_gene: TRBV5-4; abundance: .; j_gene: TRBJ2-3; CDR3nt: TGTGCCAGCAGCTTTAGCGTCTTGACAGATACGCAGTATTTT; CDR3aa: CASSFSVLTDTQYF
d_gene: TRBD1; v_gene: TRBV5-1; abundance: .; j_gene: TRBJ2-7; CDR3nt: TGCGCCAGCAGCCAGGGGACAGGAGCCTACGAGCAGTACTTC; CDR3aa: CASSQGTGAYEQYF
d_gene: .; v_gene: TRBV15; abundance: .; j_gene: TRBJ1-2; CDR3nt: TGTGCCACCAGCAGAGAGGAGGGCGGTTCGGGCTACACCTTC; CDR3aa: CATSREEGGSGYTF
d_gene: .; v_gene: TRBV7-2; abundance: .; j_gene: TRBJ1-2; CDR3nt: TGTGCCAGCAGCTTACCAGCCGTAAACTATGGCTACACCTTC; CDR3aa: CASSLPAVNYGYTF
d_gene: TRBD2; v_gene: TRBV15; abundance: .; j_gene: TRBJ2-2; CDR3nt: TGTGCCACCAGCAGACCCCTAGCGGCACATAAAGCGAACACCGGGGAGCTGTTTTTT; CDR3aa: CATSRPLAAHKANTGELFF
d_gene: .; v_gene: TRBV2; abundance: .; j_gene: TRBJ2-5; CDR3nt: TGTGCCAGCAGTGAAGCCGACAGGGAGGTAGAGACCCAGTACTTC; CDR3aa: CASSEADREVETQYF
d_gene: .; v_gene: TRBV21-1; abundance: .; j_gene: TRBJ2-7; CDR3nt: TGTGCCAGCAGCAAGAAGGGGCCCTCATGCGGGAGAAGCTCCTACGAGCAGTACTTC; CDR3aa: CASSKKGPSCGRSSYEQYF
d_gene: .; v_gene: TRBV19; abundance: .; j_gene: TRBJ2-7; CDR3nt: TGTGCCACCGCGGATTGGGGGAGCGAGCAGTACTTC; CDR3aa: CATADWGSEQYF
d_gene: TRBD2; v_gene: TRBV2; abundance: .; j_gene: TRBJ2-3; CDR3nt: TGTGCCAGCAGTGAAGGAGTAGGACAGGGCAGGGTAATACTAGCGGGAGGCCACATAGATACGCAGTATTTT; CDR3aa: CASSEGVGQGRVILAGGHIDTQYF
d_gene: TRBD1; v_gene: TRBV19; abundance: .; j_gene: TRBJ2-7; CDR3nt: TGTGCCAGTAGATCTATCGAGACAGGGGGCCCCCACGAGCAGTACTTC; CDR3aa: CASRSIETGGPHEQYF
d_gene: .; v_gene: TRBV28; abundance: .; j_gene: TRBJ2-1; CDR3nt: TGTGCCAGCAGTTTAGGGCAGACATTCCACAATGAGCAGTTCTTC; CDR3aa: CASSLGQTFHNEQFF
d_gene: .; v_gene: TRBV7-9; abundance: .; j_gene: TRBJ2-2; CDR3nt: TGTGCTCTGGACTGGGCCGGAGGGGAGCTGTTTTTT; CDR3aa: CALDWAGGELFF
d_gene: .; v_gene: TRBV28; abundance: .; j_gene: TRBJ2-1; CDR3nt: TGTGCCAGCAGTTCCGCCATTACGCGGCTGAATGAGCAGTTCTTC; CDR3aa: CASSSAITRLNEQFF
d_gene: TRBD2; v_gene: TRBV19; abundance: .; j_gene: TRBJ2-1; CDR3nt: TGTGCCAGTAGCCCAAACCGGGCTAGCGGGGGGGGGCATGAGCAGTTCTTC; CDR3aa: CASSPNRASGGGHEQFF
d_gene: TRBD2; v_gene: TRBV7-2; abundance: once; j_gene: TRBJ2-3; CDR3nt: TGTGCCAGCAGCTCCGGACTAGCGGCTACCATTGGGGATACGCAGTATTTT; CDR3aa: CASSSGLAATIGDTQYF
d_gene: .; v_gene: TRBV5-1; abundance: .; j_gene: TRBJ1-1; CDR3nt: TGCGCCAGCAGCTTGTTTTCATCCGAAATGGGGTTGAACACTGAAGCTTTCTTT; CDR3aa: CASSLFSSEMGLNTEAFF
d_gene: TRBD2; v_gene: TRBV30; abundance: once; j_gene: TRBJ2-1; CDR3nt: TGTGCCTGGAGTGCAGCGGCGGGAGGGATTGATGAGCAGTTCTTC; CDR3aa: CAWSAAAGGIDEQFF
d_gene: TRBD1; v_gene: TRBV7-2; abundance: .; j_gene: TRBJ1-1; CDR3nt: TGTGCCAGCAGCTCTTTATGGGACAGGGAATTCGAAGCTTTCTTT; CDR3aa: CASSSLWDREFEAFF
d_gene: TRBD2; v_gene: TRBV6-5; abundance: .; j_gene: TRBJ2-5; CDR3nt: TGTGCCAGCAGTTACTCGGGGACTAGTCTTGAGACCCAGTACTTC; CDR3aa: CASSYSGTSLETQYF
d_gene: TRBD2; v_gene: TRBV11-2; abundance: .; j_gene: TRBJ2-1; CDR3nt: TGTGCCAGCAGCTTAGTTCTAGCGGGAGTTGAGCAGTTCTTC; CDR3aa: CASSLVLAGVEQFF
d_gene: .; v_gene: TRBV10-3; abundance: .; j_gene: TRBJ1-1; CDR3nt: TGTGCCATCAGTGACCCCAGGGGATCCCTTTTTACTGAAGCTTTCTTT; CDR3aa: CAISDPRGSLFTEAFF
d_gene: TRBD2; v_gene: TRBV29-1; abundance: .; j_gene: TRBJ2-1; CDR3nt: TGCAGCGTGGAGAAAACTAGCGTCTCCTACAATGAGCAGTTCTTC; CDR3aa: CSVEKTSVSYNEQFF
d_gene: .; v_gene: TRBV6-1; abundance: few; j_gene: TRBJ1-1; CDR3nt: TGTGCCAGCGGGAAAGCCACTGAAGCTTTCTTT; CDR3aa: CASGKATEAFF
d_gene: .; v_gene: TRBV7-9; abundance: .; j_gene: TRBJ2-3; CDR3nt: TGTGCCAGCAGCTTATACGGACAGTACCTTCCAGATACGCAGTATTTT; CDR3aa: CASSLYGQYLPDTQYF
d_gene: TRBD2; v_gene: TRBV5-1; abundance: .; j_gene: TRBJ2-1; CDR3nt: TGCGCCAGCAGCCTATATATAGCGGGAGAATCCTACAATGAGCAGTTCTTC; CDR3aa: CASSLYIAGESYNEQFF
d_gene: TRBD2; v_gene: TRBV11-3; abundance: .; j_gene: TRBJ2-5; CDR3nt: TGTGCCAGCAGCTTAGGATCTAGCGGGGACTACCAAGAGACCCAGTACTTC; CDR3aa: CASSLGSSGDYQETQYF
d_gene: .; v_gene: TRBV5-4; abundance: .; j_gene: TRBJ2-7; CDR3nt: TGTGCCAGCAGCCTGCCTCAATACGAGCAGTACTTC; CDR3aa: CASSLPQYEQYF
d_gene: TRBD2; v_gene: TRBV6-5; abundance: .; j_gene: TRBJ2-1; CDR3nt: TGTGCCAGCAGTTACTCGCAGCGGGAGTGGCTCAATGAGCAGTTCTTC; CDR3aa: CASSYSQREWLNEQFF
d_gene: .; v_gene: TRBV19; abundance: .; j_gene: TRBJ2-7; CDR3nt: TGTGCCAGTAGTCCGCGACTAGGAAGGTACGAGCAGTACTTC; CDR3aa: CASSPRLGRYEQYF
d_gene: TRBD1; v_gene: TRBV27; abundance: .; j_gene: TRBJ2-3; CDR3nt: TGTGCCAGCAGTCCGGGTCCCGGGACAGGAGCCTCAACAGATACGCAGTATTTT; CDR3aa: CASSPGPGTGASTDTQYF
d_gene: TRBD1; v_gene: TRBV5-1; abundance: once; j_gene: TRBJ1-1; CDR3nt: TGCGCCAGCAGCTTGGCCGGGACAGTGAACACTGAAGCTTTCTTT; CDR3aa: CASSLAGTVNTEAFF
d_gene: .; v_gene: TRBV13; abundance: .; j_gene: TRBJ2-2; CDR3nt: TGTGCCAGCAGCTTAGGCAGCACCGGGGAGCTGTTTTTT; CDR3aa: CASSLGSTGELFF
d_gene: .; v_gene: TRBV23-1; abundance: .; j_gene: TRBJ2-5; CDR3nt: TGCGCCAGCAGTCAAACCCCCCAAAAGGCGTGTGGAGAGACCCAGTACTTC; CDR3aa: CASSQTPQKACGETQYF
d_gene: .; v_gene: TRBV7-9; abundance: .; j_gene: TRBJ2-1; CDR3nt: TGTGCCAGCAGCTTAGCATACTACAATGAGCAGTTCTTC; CDR3aa: CASSLAYYNEQFF
d_gene: TRBD2; v_gene: TRBV4-1; abundance: .; j_gene: TRBJ2-7; CDR3nt: TGCGCCAGCAGCCAAGTATCCCTAGCGGACCTGAACTACGAGCAGTACTTC; CDR3aa: CASSQVSLADLNYEQYF
d_gene: .; v_gene: TRBV27; abundance: .; j_gene: TRBJ1-1; CDR3nt: TGTGCCAGCAGTCCCCAGCGGAACACTGAAGCTTTCTTT; CDR3aa: CASSPQRNTEAFF